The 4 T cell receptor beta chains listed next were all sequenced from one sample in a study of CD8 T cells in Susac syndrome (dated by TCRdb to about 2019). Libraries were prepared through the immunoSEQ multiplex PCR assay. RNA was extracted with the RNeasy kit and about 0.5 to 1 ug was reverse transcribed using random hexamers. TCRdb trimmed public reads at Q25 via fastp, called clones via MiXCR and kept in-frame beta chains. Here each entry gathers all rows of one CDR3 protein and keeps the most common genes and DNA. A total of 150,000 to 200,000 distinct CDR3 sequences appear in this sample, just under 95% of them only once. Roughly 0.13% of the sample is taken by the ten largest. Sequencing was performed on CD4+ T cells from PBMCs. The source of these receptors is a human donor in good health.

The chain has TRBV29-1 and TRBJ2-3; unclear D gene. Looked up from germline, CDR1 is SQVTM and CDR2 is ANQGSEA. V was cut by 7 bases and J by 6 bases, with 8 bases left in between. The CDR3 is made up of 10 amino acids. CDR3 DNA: TGCAGCGGGGCGCGGGATACGCAGTATTTT. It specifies CSGARDTQYF.

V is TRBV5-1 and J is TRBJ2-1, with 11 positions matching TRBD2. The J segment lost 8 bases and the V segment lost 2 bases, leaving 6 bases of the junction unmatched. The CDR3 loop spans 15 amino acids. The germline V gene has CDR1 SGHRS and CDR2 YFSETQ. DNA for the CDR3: TGCGCCAGCAGCTTCGGGACTAGCGGCGGGGATGAGCAGTTCTTC. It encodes CASSFGTSGGDEQFF.

The CDR3: CAGSLFGEQYF. The CDR3 nucleotides read TGTGCCGGTAGTCTCTTCGGGGAGCAGTACTTC. This chain links TRBV2 with TRBJ2-7; D is ambiguous. The germline gives CDR1 SNHLY, CDR2 FYNNEI. This CDR3 has 11 amino acids. Deletions cut 11 bases from V and 7 bases from J, with 15 bases between.

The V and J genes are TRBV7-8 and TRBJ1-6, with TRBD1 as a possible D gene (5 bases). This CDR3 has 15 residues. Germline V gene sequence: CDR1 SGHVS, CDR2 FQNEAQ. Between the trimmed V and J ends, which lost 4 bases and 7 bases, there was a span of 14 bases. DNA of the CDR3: TGTGCCAGCAGCTCAGGGAGGGCTCGGAATTCACCCCTCCACTTT. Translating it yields CASSSGRARNSPLHF.